This is a list of T cell receptor beta chains from one sample in a study of type 1 regulatory T cells. TCRdb re-analysed the reads in MiXCR, keeping a single row per CDR3 protein. The sample holds about 97,000 distinct CDR3 sequences, 30% to 35% seen once. The sequencing input was CD4+ T cells, either the whole sample or a sorted fraction (not recorded which). These receptors all stem from a human donor in good health. Each CDR3 is given with its conserved first and last residue. The D gene is left open where the match is weak. Size is stated for part of the rows, as once, few or many counts, or as a class when the clone is expanded.

j_call clone_size v_call d_call cdr3_nt cdr3_aa
TRBJ1-1 few TRBV7-2 TRBD1 TGTGCCAGCAGCCGGGACAGGGGGGATAGGGCTTTCTTT CASSRDRGDRAFF
TRBJ2-1 - TRBV20-1 - TGCAGTGCTCTGGGGGCCAGCTACAATGAGCAGTTCTTC CSALGASYNEQFF
TRBJ2-7 few TRBV20-1 TRBD2 TGCAGTTCTTTCCCGGGACTAGCGCTCCTCAGGTCGGATGAGCAGTACTTC CSSFPGLALLRSDEQYF
TRBJ2-7 - TRBV29-1 - TGCAGCGTTGAAGAGTCGGGTTACGAGCAGTACTTC CSVEESGYEQYF
TRBJ2-1 - TRBV7-2 TRBD1 TGTGCCAGCAGTCCCCATCGGACAGGGGGAGGAGATGAGCAGTTCTTC CASSPHRTGGGDEQFF
TRBJ2-3 - TRBV5-8 TRBD2 TGTGCCAGCAGCAGCGGGAGTACGTCCACAGATACGCAGTATTTT CASSSGSTSTDTQYF
TRBJ2-2 - TRBV29-1 - TGCAGCGTTGATGGGCAGAGAACCGGGGAGCTGTTTTTT CSVDGQRTGELFF
TRBJ2-3 few TRBV20-1 - TGCAGTGCAAAGACTCCGCGACTTATAGATACGCAGTATTTT CSAKTPRLIDTQYF
TRBJ2-7 - TRBV5-1 - TGCGCCAGCTGGGCCAATTGGGACGAGCAGTACTTC CASWANWDEQYF
TRBJ2-5 - TRBV7-9 - TGTGTCAGCAGCTTAATCGACTACAGGGTGCGCGGAGAGACCCAGTACTTC CVSSLIDYRVRGETQYF
TRBJ2-3 - TRBV5-1 TRBD2 TGCGCCGGCAGCCCGCCGACTAGCGGAACCACAGATACGCAGTATTTT CAGSPPTSGTTDTQYF
TRBJ2-3 - TRBV12-3/TRBV12-4 TRBD2 TGTGCCAGCTGTTTAACACTAGCGAATACGCAGTATTTT CASCLTLANTQYF
TRBJ1-6 few TRBV7-2 - TGTGCCAGCAGCGCCATCTCACTTCGGGTGAATTCACCCCTCCACTTT CASSAISLRVNSPLHF
TRBJ2-1 few TRBV9 - TGTGCCAGCAGCGCCAGATTACAATACAATGAGCAGTTCTTC CASSARLQYNEQFF
TRBJ2-2 - TRBV6-4 - TGTGCCAGCAGTGAAGGGACTCCCACCGGGGAGCTGTTTTTT CASSEGTPTGELFF
TRBJ2-3 - TRBV2 - TGTGCCAGCAACCGCCGTCTCGATACGCAGTATTTT CASNRRLDTQYF
TRBJ2-7 - TRBV20-1 TRBD2 TGCAGTGCTGCGACCCAGATCTTCCCTAGCGGGAGCGAGCAGTACTTC CSAATQIFPSGSEQYF
TRBJ2-7 few TRBV20-1 - TGCAGTGCTACCCGGGTGGGTGAGCAGTACTTC CSATRVGEQYF
TRBJ1-2 - TRBV6-6 TRBD1 TGTGCCAGCAGTGATTGGCAGGGGGCTAACTATGGCTACACCTTC CASSDWQGANYGYTF
TRBJ2-3 - TRBV7-9 - TGTGCCAGCAGCTTCCAAACAGGGTCGGGAACAGATACGCAGTATTTT CASSFQTGSGTDTQYF
TRBJ2-7 - TRBV7-2 TRBD2 TGTGCCAGCGGCTCAACTAGCGGAGGACCCTACGAGCAGTACTTC CASGSTSGGPYEQYF
TRBJ2-1 few TRBV4-1 - TGCGCCAGCAGCCAACCGGGAATCTACAATGAGCAGTTCTTC CASSQPGIYNEQFF
TRBJ2-7 once TRBV7-2 TRBD2 TGTGCCAGCAGCCTCTGGGGAGGGGAACACGAGCAGTACTTC CASSLWGGEHEQYF
TRBJ2-1 - TRBV12-3/TRBV12-4 TRBD2 TGTGCCAGCAGCGAAGCGGGAGGGCCTAGGAATGAGCAGTTCTTC CASSEAGGPRNEQFF
TRBJ2-5 - TRBV2 - TGTGCCAGTGACCCCCTGCGGGAAGAGACCCAGTACTTC CASDPLREETQYF
TRBJ2-3 - TRBV6-6 - TGTGCCAGCGCACAGGAGGCTGGAGATACGCAGTATTTT CASAQEAGDTQYF